This T cell receptor beta chain was captured by sequencing in a study of T-cell reconstitution after alpha-beta-depleted transplantation in children. General study findings and limits: Newly made T cells mostly supplied T-cell counts and diversity one year after transplant. In patients about two months after transplant, alpha-beta T cells reportedly arose from several hundred expanded graft clones.

This clonotype was seen ten or more times. Its antigen is unknown. During its preparation, the TCRbeta library received unique molecular identifiers. TCRdb redid the calling of the PCR reads with MiXCR, one entry per CDR3 protein. The sample consists of over 200,000 distinct CDR3 sequences, roughly 11% of them appearing once. The V gene lost 3 bases and the J gene lost 3 bases, with 12 bases spanning the gap. The CDR3 loop spans 15 amino acids. This chain uses TRBV12-3 or TRBV12-4 with TRBJ1-5; possible D gene TRBD1, 5 bases. This receptor was taken from a child under three years old with acute myeloid leukemia, due to receive a stem cell transplant. Sequencing used PBMCs, obtained before TCRalphabeta/CD19-depleted stem cell transplant. The CDR3: CASSFMRTLNQPQHF. DNA of the CDR3: TGTGCCAGCAGTTTTATGAGGACACTCAATCAGCCCCAGCATTTT.